The present entry profiles one TCR beta chain with its context. The antigen remains undetermined. Germline V gives CDR1 LNHDA, CDR2 SQIVND (reference sequence). CDR3 length equals 14 residues. The V and J ends lost 6 bases and 4 bases, in that order; junction bases with no gene match: 7. Through a sample-barcoded 5' primer and a J-beta primer mix, a second PCR was run for roughly 6 to 11 cycles. MiXCR, applied by TCRdb to the 5' RACE reads, yields one record per CDR3 protein. The sample contains about 1,500,000 distinct CDR3 sequences, 35% to 45% of which appear only once. These data come from a study of blood T cells in healthy people across ages. As for the study in general: The template switching approach captured approximately one barcoded beta molecule for every two T cells.

Total RNA extracted from each sample amounted to at least 5 micrograms. Overall study results and limits: Unsorted PBMC input precluded a conclusive naive versus antigen-experienced comparison.

The chain uses TRBV19 and TRBJ2-3; 7 bases map to TRBD1. The specimen was blood. This clonotype was sampled from a woman under 30 in good health. The CDR3 coding sequence is TGTGCCAGTAGCCTGACAGGGAACGCAGATACGCAGTATTTT. Amino acid sequence: CASSLTGNADTQYF.